A single TCR beta chain is shown here with its context. Its antigen is as yet unknown. This sample also contains other DNA sequences that code for the same CDR3. Data came from immunoSEQ multiplex PCR; TCRdb stores just in-frame clones and leaves some out. The sample has approximately 61,000 clones, about 90% seen once. The CDR3 length is 14 residues. V was pared by 5 bases and J by 3 bases, with 13 bases between. Per the germline V gene, CDR1 is SGHTA and CDR2 is FQGNSA. The sample belongs to a study of OX40 agonist ivuxolimab in advanced cancers. Any history of autoimmune disease or systemic immunosuppression disqualified patients. Whole-study results and caveats: On average, CD8+ T cells had more expanded clones than CD4+. Expanded peripheral T-cell antigen specificity went undetermined. There was clonal expansion of CD4+ and CD8+ blood T cells by week 6 at 0.1 to 3.0 mg/kg.

Sequencing was performed on CD4+ or CD8+ T cells sorted from blood, taken in a trial of the OX40 agonist ivuxolimab. V is TRBV7-2 and J is TRBJ2-5; perhaps TRBD2 as D (6 bases). This receptor was obtained from an adult with an advanced solid tumor such as melanoma, head and neck, liver or kidney cancer. The CDR3 coding sequence is TGTGCCAGCAGCCCCGCAGGAGGGGAAGAGACCCAGTACTTC. Protein: CASSPAGGEETQYF.